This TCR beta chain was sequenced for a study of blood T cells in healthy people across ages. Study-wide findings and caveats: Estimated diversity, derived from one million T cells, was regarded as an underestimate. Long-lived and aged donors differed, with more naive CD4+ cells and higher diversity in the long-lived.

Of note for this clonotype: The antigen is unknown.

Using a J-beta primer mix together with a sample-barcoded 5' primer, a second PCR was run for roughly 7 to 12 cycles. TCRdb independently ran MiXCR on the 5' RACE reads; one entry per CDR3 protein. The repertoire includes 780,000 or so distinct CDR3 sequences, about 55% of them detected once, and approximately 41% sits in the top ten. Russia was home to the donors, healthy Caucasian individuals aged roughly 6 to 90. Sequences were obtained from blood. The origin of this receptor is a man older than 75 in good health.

Here the CDR3 reads CASSLRDSWGSPLHF. For the CDR3, the DNA is TGTGCCAGCAGCCTCAGGGACTCCTGGGGTTCACCCCTCCACTTT. This chain joins TRBV7-9 and TRBJ1-6, with TRBD1 as a possible D gene (5 bases). CDR3 size: 15 residues. V dropped 5 bases and J dropped 9 bases, with 17 bases sitting between them. Germline values: CDR1 SEHNR, CDR2 FQNEAQ (reference sequence). The complete variable domain, with remaining parts taken from reference TRBV7-9 and TRBJ1-6, reads DTGVSQNPRHKITKRGQNVTFRCDPISEHNRLYWYRQTLGQGPEFLTYFQNEAQLEKSRLLSDRFSAERPKGSFSTLEIQRTEQGDSAMYLCASSLRDSWGSPLHFGNGTRLTVT.